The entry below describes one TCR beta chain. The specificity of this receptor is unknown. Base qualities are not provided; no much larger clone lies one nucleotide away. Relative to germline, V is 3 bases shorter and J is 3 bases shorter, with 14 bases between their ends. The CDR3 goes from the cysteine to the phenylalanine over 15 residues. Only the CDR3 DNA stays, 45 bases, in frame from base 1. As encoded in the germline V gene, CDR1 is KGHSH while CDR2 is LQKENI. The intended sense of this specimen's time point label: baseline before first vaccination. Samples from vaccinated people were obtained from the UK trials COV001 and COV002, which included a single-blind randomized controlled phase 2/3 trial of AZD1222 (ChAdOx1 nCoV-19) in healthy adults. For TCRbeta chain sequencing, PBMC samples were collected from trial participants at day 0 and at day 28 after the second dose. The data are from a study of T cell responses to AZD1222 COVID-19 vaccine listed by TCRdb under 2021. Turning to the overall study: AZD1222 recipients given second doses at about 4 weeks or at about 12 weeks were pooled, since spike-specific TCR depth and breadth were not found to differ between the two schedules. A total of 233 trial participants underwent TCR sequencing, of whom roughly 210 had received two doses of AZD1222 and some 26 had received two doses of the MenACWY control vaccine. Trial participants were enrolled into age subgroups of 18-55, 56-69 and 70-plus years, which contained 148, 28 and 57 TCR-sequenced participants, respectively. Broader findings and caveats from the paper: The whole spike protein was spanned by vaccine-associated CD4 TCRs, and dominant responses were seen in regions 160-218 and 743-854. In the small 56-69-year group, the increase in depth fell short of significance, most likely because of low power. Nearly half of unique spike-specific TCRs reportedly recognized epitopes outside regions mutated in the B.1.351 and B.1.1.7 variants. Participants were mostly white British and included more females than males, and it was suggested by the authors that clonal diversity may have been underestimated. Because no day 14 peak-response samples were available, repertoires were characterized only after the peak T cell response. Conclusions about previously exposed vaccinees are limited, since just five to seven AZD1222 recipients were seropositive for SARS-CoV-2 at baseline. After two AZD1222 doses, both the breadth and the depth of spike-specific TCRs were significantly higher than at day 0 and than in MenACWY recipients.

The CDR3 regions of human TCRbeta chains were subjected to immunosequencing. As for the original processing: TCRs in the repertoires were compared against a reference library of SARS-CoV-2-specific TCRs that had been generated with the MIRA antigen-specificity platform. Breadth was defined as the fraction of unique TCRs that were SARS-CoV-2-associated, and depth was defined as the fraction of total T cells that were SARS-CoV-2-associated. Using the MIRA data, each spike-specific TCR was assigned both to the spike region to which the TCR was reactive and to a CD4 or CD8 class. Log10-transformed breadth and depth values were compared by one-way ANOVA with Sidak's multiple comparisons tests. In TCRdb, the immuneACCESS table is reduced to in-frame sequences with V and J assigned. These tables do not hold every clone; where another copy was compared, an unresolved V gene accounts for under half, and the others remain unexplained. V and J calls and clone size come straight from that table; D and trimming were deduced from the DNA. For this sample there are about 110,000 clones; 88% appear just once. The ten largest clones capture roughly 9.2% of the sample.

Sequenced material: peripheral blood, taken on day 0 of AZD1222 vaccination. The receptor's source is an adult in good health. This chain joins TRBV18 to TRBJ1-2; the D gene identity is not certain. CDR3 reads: CASSPAGWADYGYTF. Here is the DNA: TGTGCCAGCTCACCTGCCGGGTGGGCGGACTATGGCTACACCTTC.